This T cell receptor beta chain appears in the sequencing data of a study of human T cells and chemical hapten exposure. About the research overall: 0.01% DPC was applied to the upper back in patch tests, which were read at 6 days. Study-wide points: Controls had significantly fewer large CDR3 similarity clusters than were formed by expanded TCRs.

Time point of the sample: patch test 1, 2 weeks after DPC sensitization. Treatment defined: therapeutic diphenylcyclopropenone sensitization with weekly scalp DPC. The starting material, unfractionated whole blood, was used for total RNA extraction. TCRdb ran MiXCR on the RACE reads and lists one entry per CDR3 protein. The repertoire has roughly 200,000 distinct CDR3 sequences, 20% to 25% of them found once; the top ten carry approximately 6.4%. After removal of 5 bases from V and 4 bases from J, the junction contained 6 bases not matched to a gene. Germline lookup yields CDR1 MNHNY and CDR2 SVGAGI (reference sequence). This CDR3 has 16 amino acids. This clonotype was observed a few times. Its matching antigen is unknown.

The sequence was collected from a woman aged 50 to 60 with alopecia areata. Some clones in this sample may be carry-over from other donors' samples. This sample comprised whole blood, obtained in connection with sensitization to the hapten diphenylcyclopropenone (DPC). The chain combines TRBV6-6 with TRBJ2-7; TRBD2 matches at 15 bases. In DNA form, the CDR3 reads TGTGCCAGCAGTCATGGACTAGCGGGAGGGCCTTACGAGCAGTACTTC. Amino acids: CASSHGLAGGPYEQYF.